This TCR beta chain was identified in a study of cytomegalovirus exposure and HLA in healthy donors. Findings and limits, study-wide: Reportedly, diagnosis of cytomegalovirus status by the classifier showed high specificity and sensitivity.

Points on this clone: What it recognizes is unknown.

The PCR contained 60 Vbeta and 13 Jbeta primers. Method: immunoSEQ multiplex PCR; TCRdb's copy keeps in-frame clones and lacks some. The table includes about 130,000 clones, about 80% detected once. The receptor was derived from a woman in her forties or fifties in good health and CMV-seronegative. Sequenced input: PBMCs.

CDR3 DNA sequence: TGTGCCAGCAGCGTAGCTACGGCGGGAGCCCAAGAGACCCAGTACTTC. Encoded protein: CASSVATAGAQETQYF. The chain links TRBV9 to TRBJ2-5; 7 bases line up with TRBD2. Germline V lookup: CDR1 SGDLS, CDR2 YYNGEE. This CDR3 contains 16 residues. V gave up 0 bases and J gave up 1 base; unmatched junction bases: 6.